These 29 T cell receptor beta chains were all obtained from the same sample, sequenced in a study of technical replicates of blood from four donors. Clones were sequenced by immunoSEQ multiplex PCR, and TCRdb holds only the in-frame ones, with some missing. The table lists tens of thousands of clones, 95% to 98% of them singletons, with roughly 0.3% in the top ten. Sequenced sample: T cells isolated from PBMCs. The receptor source for this set is a human donor in good health.

The DNA for the CDR3 is TGTGCCAGCAGTGACCGCACTAGCGGGAGTCTCGATGAGCAGTTCTTC. It translates to CASSDRTSGSLDEQFF. The chain uses TRBV6-4 and TRBJ2-1; the match to TRBD2 covers 11 bases. The CDR3 sequence is 16 residues long. Per the germline V gene, CDR1 is MRHNA and CDR2 is SNTAGT. V was clipped by 2 bases and J by 8 bases; unmatched bases: 8.

V usage is TRBV5-8 and J usage is TRBJ2-7, with unresolved D. This CDR3 contains 15 residues. V lost 0 bases and J 3 bases, leaving 13 bases between the germline ends. Germline lookup yields CDR1 SGHTS and CDR2 YDEGEE. The CDR3, as DNA: TGTGCCAGCAGCTTGGGACTTCCTATGGACTACGAGCAGTACTTC. Residues: CASSLGLPMDYEQYF.

J is TRBJ1-1 and V is TRBV5-4, with 9 bases that match TRBD1. In germline, CDR1 is SGHNT, CDR2 YYREEE (reference sequence). The CDR3 runs 16 residues. The ends lost 4 bases at V and 6 bases at J; junction bases unmatched: 13. The CDR3 DNA is TGTGCCAGCAGCATAACGGACAGGGGAGCTTCAGCTGAAGCTTTCTTT. Translated: CASSITDRGASAEAFF.

The CDR3 DNA reads TGTGCCTGGAATCAAGGACTTGGGAGCATTCAGTACTTC. Protein product: CAWNQGLGSIQYF. The chain employs TRBV30 and TRBJ2-4, with a tentative D call TRBD2 (5 bases). This CDR3 is 13 amino acids long. Germline V CDR1 and CDR2: GTSNPN, SVGIG (reference sequence). The ends were cut back, 4 bases at V and 9 bases at J, with 16 bases in the middle.

The chain joins TRBV11-2 to TRBJ2-7; D may be TRBD2 (6 bases). The CDR3 totals 14 residues. Germline V lookup: CDR1 SGHAT, CDR2 FQNNGV. V dropped 0 bases and J dropped 7 bases, with 13 bases sitting between them. In DNA form, the CDR3 reads TGTGCCAGCAGCTTAGATCCTCCGGAGGGGGAGCAGTACTTC. This gives the protein CASSLDPPEGEQYF.

J is TRBJ2-1 and V is TRBV29-1, with TRBD2 matching 15 bases. Germline V gene lookup returns CDR1 SQVTM and CDR2 ANQGSEA. The CDR3 loop spans 14 amino acids. The junction had 11 bases not matched to a gene; V was cut back by 5 bases and J by 15 bases. The CDR3 DNA reads as TGCAGCGTTCCCTTTTTGGGACTAGCGGGAGGTCTGTTCTTC. This codes for CSVPFLGLAGGLFF.

The rearrangement joins TRBV11-2 to TRBJ2-1; D is perhaps TRBD2 (5 bases). Germline CDR1 reads SGHAT; CDR2 reads FQNNGV. CDR3 size: 15 residues. Trimming cost V 5 bases and J 4 bases, with 15 bases left between them. For the CDR3, the DNA is TGTGCCAGCAGCGAGAGGGCGACCCAATACAATGAGCAGTTCTTC. Amino acid sequence: CASSERATQYNEQFF. Supplemented by reference TRBV11-2 and TRBJ2-1, the full variable domain reads EAGVAQSPRYKIIEKRQSVAFWCNPISGHATLYWYQQILGQGPKLLIQFQNNGVVDDSQLPKDRFSAERLKGVDSTLKIQPAKLEDSAVYLCASSERATQYNEQFFGPGTRLTVL.

The rearrangement links TRBV9 to TRBJ2-7; possibly TRBD2 for D (5 bases). The V and J ends lost 4 bases and 0 bases respectively, with 17 bases between them. The CDR3 length is 16 residues. Germline V gives CDR1 SGDLS, CDR2 YYNGEE. DNA of the CDR3: TGTGCCAGCAGCCCCGCAGCGGCAGAACTCTCCTACGAGCAGTACTTC. Translation: CASSPAAAELSYEQYF. Together with reference TRBV9 and TRBJ2-7, the CDR3 gives the full variable domain: DSGVTQTPKHLITATGQRVTLRCSPRSGDLSVYWYQQSLDQGLQFLIQYYNGEERAKGNILERFSAQQFPDLHSELNLSSLELGDSALYFCASSPAAAELSYEQYFGPGTRLTVT.

This clone appeared a single time. The chain is built from TRBV2 and TRBJ1-2, with D hard to call. The germline gives CDR1 SNHLY, CDR2 FYNNEI. The V and J ends lost 1 base and 3 bases respectively, with 15 bases between them. The CDR3 length is 16 residues. The CDR3 DNA reads as TGTGCCAGCAGTGAAGGGGTGGGGAGAGGGCACTATGGCTACACCTTC. As protein: CASSEGVGRGHYGYTF.

The rearrangement joins TRBV5-4 to TRBJ2-7, with D maybe TRBD1 (5 bases). The ends were cut back, 0 bases at V and 5 bases at J, with 6 bases in the middle. CDR3 length: 12 amino acids. CDR1 and CDR2 (germline): SGHNT, YYREEE (reference sequence). Written as DNA, the CDR3 is TGTGCCAGCAGCTTGGGGGGCCACGAGCAGTACTTC. Translation: CASSLGGHEQYF.

The chain uses TRBV2 and TRBJ1-5, with 9 bases lining up with TRBD1. Germline CDR1 and CDR2: SNHLY and FYNNEI. The CDR3 spans 15 residues. V was clipped by 6 bases and J by 6 bases; unmatched bases: 9. This chain's CDR3 is CASRSQTGGFQPQHF. DNA of the CDR3: TGTGCCAGCAGATCTCAGACAGGGGGTTTTCAGCCCCAGCATTTT.

On this clone itself: One junction end does not reproduce the germline sequence, and a read error may be involved. This chain connects TRBV7-7 to TRBJ2-2, with 11 positions matching TRBD1. Germline lookup yields CDR1 SSHAT and CDR2 FNYEAQ (reference sequence). CDR3 size: 15 residues. CDR3 nucleotide sequence: TGTGCTAGCAGCTTTGGACAGGGGGCAAGCGGGGAGCTGTTTTTT. Translation gives CASSFGQGASGELFF.

The V call is TRBV9, the J call TRBJ2-7, with a tentative D call TRBD1 (6 bases). Trimming took 5 bases from V and 1 from J, leaving 10 bases between them. Germline V gives CDR1 SGDLS, CDR2 YYNGEE. This CDR3 spans 13 amino acids. CDR3 nucleotides: TGTGCCAGCAGTGAGGACAGTTCCTACGAGCAGTACTTC. It specifies CASSEDSSYEQYF.

This chain connects TRBV29-1 to TRBJ1-1; no definite D call. V was trimmed by 2 bases and J by 0 bases, leaving 7 bases between them. There are 13 residues in the CDR3. Germline CDR1 reads SQVTM; CDR2 reads ANQGSEA. The CDR3 spells CSVEQRMNTEAFF. The CDR3 DNA reads as TGCAGCGTTGAACAGCGCATGAACACTGAAGCTTTCTTT.

The chain carries TRBV2 and TRBJ1-5; the D gene is possibly TRBD1 (6 bases). CDR3 length equals 15 residues. Germline lookup yields CDR1 SNHLY and CDR2 FYNNEI. Trimming took 5 bases from V and 7 from J, leaving 18 bases between them. The CDR3 DNA is TGTGCCAGCAGTAATCCCACCAGGGGTAACCAGCCCCAGCATTTT. Translating gives CASSNPTRGNQPQHF.

The chain combines TRBV2 with TRBJ1-2; 7 bases align to TRBD1. This CDR3 has 13 residues. Germline V gene lookup returns CDR1 SNHLY and CDR2 FYNNEI. After removal of 6 bases from V and 3 bases from J, the junction contained 4 bases not matched to a gene. The CDR3 sequence: CASSAGQYYGYTF. The CDR3 DNA reads TGTGCCAGCAGCGCGGGACAGTACTATGGCTACACCTTC.

The V call is TRBV30, the J call TRBJ2-7; D is perhaps TRBD2 (5 bases). The germline V gene encodes CDR1 GTSNPN and CDR2 SVGIG (reference sequence). This CDR3 has 11 residues. V lost 1 base and J 6 bases, leaving 7 bases between the germline ends. CDR3: CAWSAGGEQYF. CDR3 DNA: TGTGCCTGGAGTGCTGGAGGCGAGCAGTACTTC.

V is TRBV27 and J is TRBJ1-2; D not resolved. V gave up 5 bases and J gave up 8 bases, with 18 bases separating them. Germline V lookup: CDR1 MNHEY, CDR2 SMNVEV (reference sequence). The CDR3 contains 14 residues. CDR3 sequence (DNA): TGTGCCAGCAGTCCTTTGAGAGAGATTGAAGGCTACACCTTC. It translates to CASSPLREIEGYTF.

The V and J genes are TRBV4-1 and TRBJ2-7, with 10 nucleotides matching TRBD2. The CDR3 is 15 residues long. Trimming cost V 6 bases and J 3 bases; bases outside gene matches: 8. The germline V gene has CDR1 MGHRA and CDR2 YSYEKL. CDR3 nucleotide sequence: TGCGCCAGCAGTATAACGGGACTAGCGAACTACGAGCAGTACTTC. This codes for CASSITGLANYEQYF.

V gene TRBV12-5 combines with J gene TRBJ1-2; maybe TRBD1 (6 bases). V dropped 7 bases and J dropped 5 bases, with 14 bases sitting between them. Germline V lookup: CDR1 LGHNT, CDR2 FRNRAP. CDR3 size: 13 residues. CDR3 region: CASDRGGLYGYTF. In DNA form, the CDR3 reads TGTGCTAGTGACCGGGGGGGCCTATATGGCTACACCTTC.

The chain joins TRBV4-3 to TRBJ2-2, with D unresolved. The CDR3 loop spans 16 amino acids. CDR1 LGHNA and CDR2 YSLEER come from the germline V gene. The V and J ends lost 0 bases and 3 bases respectively, with 11 bases between them. The CDR3 DNA reads TGCGCCAGCAGCCAAGATATATCGGGTTACACCGGGGAGCTGTTTTTT. Translating gives CASSQDISGYTGELFF.

V usage is TRBV30 and J usage is TRBJ2-1; D gene uncertain. Germline V gene data show CDR1 as GTSNPN and CDR2 as SVGIG (reference sequence). The CDR3 is 12 residues long. The V end lost 5 bases, the J end lost 8 bases, and 13 bases lay between the germline ends. The chain's CDR3 is CAWAEPDYEQFF. CDR3 DNA sequence: TGTGCCTGGGCCGAGCCTGACTATGAGCAGTTCTTC.

The chain uses TRBV11-3 and TRBJ1-5, with a weak D call TRBD1 (5 bases). CDR1 is SGHNT and CDR2 is YENEEA in the germline V gene. The CDR3 consists of 15 residues. The ends were cut back, 4 bases at V and 3 bases at J, with 13 bases in the middle. The CDR3 nucleotides read TGTGCCAGCAGCTACCGCGGGGCCCACAATCAGCCCCAGCATTTT. Translation: CASSYRGAHNQPQHF.

The chain recombines TRBV10-2 with TRBJ2-7, with 9 bases matching TRBD2. CDR1 is WSHSY, CDR2 SAAADI, per germline. The CDR3 extends over 13 amino acids. With 11 bases clipped from V and 4 bases from J, the junction kept 9 bases outside the gene matches. The CDR3 DNA sequence: TGCGCCGGCGCCGAGACTAGCGGTTACGAGCAGTACTTC. This translates into CAGAETSGYEQYF.

This sequence joins TRBV5-1 and TRBJ2-1; D gene ambiguous. V gave up 4 bases and J gave up 2 bases, with 7 bases separating them. Germline CDR1 SGHRS, CDR2 YFSETQ. The CDR3 is made up of 13 amino acids. In DNA form, the CDR3 reads TGCGCCAGCAGCCCTGTCCCCTACAATGAGCAGTTCTTC. Its translation: CASSPVPYNEQFF.

The chain links TRBV19 to TRBJ1-1, with D perhaps matching TRBD1 (6 bases). Trimming removed 1 base from V and 6 bases from J, with 9 bases in between. The CDR3 contains 13 residues. CDR1 LNHDA and CDR2 SQIVND come from the germline V gene (reference sequence). CDR3 sequence reads: CASSIGTGPEAFF. In DNA form, the CDR3 reads TGTGCCAGTAGTATAGGCACAGGGCCTGAAGCTTTCTTT.

The rearrangement joins TRBV29-1 to TRBJ2-2; 10 bases are shared with TRBD2. The CDR3 runs to 18 residues. Per the germline V gene, CDR1 is SQVTM and CDR2 is ANQGSEA. V shed 6 bases and J 0 bases; nucleotides not matched to a gene: 13. CDR3 protein: CSVLPTAGGPTNTGELFF. For the CDR3, the DNA is TGCAGCGTCCTACCGACAGCGGGAGGGCCAACGAACACCGGGGAGCTGTTTTTT.

CDR3 sequence: CASREGYSYNEQFF. The CDR3 DNA is TGTGCCAGCAGGGAGGGTTACTCCTACAATGAGCAGTTCTTC. V gene TRBV6-1 combines with J gene TRBJ2-1; tentatively, D is TRBD2 (6 bases). Germline CDR1 is MNHNS and CDR2 is SASEGT. This CDR3 is 14 amino acids long. Trimming pared 6 bases from V and 0 bases from J, leaving 9 bases between.

This clone is a singleton in its sample. The rearrangement uses TRBV29-1 and TRBJ1-2; TRBD1 aligns across 11 bases. With V trimmed by 6 bases and J by 5 bases, 8 bases remained unmatched. From germline, CDR1 is SQVTM and CDR2 ANQGSEA. The CDR3 contains 14 residues. The CDR3 region is CSVRRDRGFYGYTF. The CDR3 DNA sequence: TGCAGCGTGCGCCGGGACAGGGGGTTTTATGGCTACACCTTC. Combining the CDR3 with reference TRBV29-1 and TRBJ1-2 gives the whole variable domain SAVISQKPSRDICQRGTSLTIQCQVDSQVTMMFWYRQQPGQSLTLIATANQGSEATYESGFVIDKFPISRPNLTFSTLTVSNMSPEDSSIYLCSVRRDRGFYGYTFGSGTRLTVV.